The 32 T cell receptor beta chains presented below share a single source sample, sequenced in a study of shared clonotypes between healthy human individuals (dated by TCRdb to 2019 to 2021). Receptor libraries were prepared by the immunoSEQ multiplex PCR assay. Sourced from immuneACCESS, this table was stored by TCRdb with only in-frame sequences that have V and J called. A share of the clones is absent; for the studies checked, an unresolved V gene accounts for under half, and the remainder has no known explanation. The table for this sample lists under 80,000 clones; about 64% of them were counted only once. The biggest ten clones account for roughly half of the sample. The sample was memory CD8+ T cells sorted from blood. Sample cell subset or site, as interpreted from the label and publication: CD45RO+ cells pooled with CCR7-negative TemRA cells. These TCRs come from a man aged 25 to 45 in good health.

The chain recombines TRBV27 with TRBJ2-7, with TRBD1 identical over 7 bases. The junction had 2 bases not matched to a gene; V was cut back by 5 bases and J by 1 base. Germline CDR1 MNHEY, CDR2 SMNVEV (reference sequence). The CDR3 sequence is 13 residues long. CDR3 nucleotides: TGTGCCAGCAGTCTCAGGGGGTCCTACGAGCAGTACTTC. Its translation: CASSLRGSYEQYF.

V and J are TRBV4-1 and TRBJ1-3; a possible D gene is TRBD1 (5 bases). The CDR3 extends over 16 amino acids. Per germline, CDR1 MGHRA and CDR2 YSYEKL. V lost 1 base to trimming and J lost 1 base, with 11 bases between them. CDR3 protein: CASSQAPGLSGNTIYF. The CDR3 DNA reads TGCGCCAGCAGCCAAGCCCCGGGACTGTCTGGAAACACCATATATTTT.

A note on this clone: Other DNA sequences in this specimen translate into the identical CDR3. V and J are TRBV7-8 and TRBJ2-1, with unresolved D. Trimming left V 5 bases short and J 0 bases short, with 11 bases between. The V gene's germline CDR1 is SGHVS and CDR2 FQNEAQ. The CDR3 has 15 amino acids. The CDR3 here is CASSPGPSSYNEQFF. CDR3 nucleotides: TGTGCCAGCAGCCCCGGACCGTCCTCCTACAATGAGCAGTTCTTC.

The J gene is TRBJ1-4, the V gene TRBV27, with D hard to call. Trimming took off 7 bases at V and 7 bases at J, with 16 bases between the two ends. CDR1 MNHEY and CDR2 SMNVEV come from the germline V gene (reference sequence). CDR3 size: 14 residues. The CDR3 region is CASTVVAGSEKLFF. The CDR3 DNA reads TGTGCCAGCACTGTTGTGGCGGGCAGTGAAAAACTGTTTTTT. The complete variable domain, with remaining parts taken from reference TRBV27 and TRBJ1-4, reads EAQVTQNPRYLITVTGKKLTVTCSQNMNHEYMSWYRQDPGLGLRQIYYSMNVEVTDKGDVPEGYKVSRKEKRNFPLILESPSPNQTSLYFCASTVVAGSEKLFFGSGTQLSVL.

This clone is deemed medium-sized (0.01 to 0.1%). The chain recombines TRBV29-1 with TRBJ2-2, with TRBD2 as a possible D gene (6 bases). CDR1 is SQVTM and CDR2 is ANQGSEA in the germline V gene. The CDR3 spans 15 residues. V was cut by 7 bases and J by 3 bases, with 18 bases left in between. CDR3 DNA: TGCAGCGCCAAATCGGGACTGGGCGACACCGGGGAGCTGTTTTTT. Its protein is CSAKSGLGDTGELFF.

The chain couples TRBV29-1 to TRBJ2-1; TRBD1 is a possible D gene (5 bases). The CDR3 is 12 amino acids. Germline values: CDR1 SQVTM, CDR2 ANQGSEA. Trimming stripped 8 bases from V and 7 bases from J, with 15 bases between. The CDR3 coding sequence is TGCAGCTCCATAGGGGCAGCAAATGAGCAGTTCTTC. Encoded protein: CSSIGAANEQFF.

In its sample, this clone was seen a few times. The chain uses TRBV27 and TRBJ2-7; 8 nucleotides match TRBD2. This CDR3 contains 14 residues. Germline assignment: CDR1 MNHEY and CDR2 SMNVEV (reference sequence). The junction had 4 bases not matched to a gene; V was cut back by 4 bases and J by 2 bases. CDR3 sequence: CASSYGSGAYEQYF. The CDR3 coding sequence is TGTGCCAGCAGTTATGGTAGCGGGGCCTACGAGCAGTACTTC.

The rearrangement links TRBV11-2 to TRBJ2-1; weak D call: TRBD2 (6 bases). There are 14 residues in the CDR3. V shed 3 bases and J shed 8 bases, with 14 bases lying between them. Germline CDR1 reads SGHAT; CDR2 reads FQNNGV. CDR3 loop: CASSFQYGRDEQFF. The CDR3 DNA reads TGTGCCAGCAGCTTTCAGTACGGGAGAGATGAGCAGTTCTTC.

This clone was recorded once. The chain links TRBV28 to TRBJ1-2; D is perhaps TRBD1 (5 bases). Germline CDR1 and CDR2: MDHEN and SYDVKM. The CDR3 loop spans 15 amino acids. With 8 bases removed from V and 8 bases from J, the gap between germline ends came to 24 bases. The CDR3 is CASRGSAGSQYGYTF. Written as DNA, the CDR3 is TGTGCCAGCCGCGGTTCAGCAGGGAGCCAATACGGCTACACCTTC.

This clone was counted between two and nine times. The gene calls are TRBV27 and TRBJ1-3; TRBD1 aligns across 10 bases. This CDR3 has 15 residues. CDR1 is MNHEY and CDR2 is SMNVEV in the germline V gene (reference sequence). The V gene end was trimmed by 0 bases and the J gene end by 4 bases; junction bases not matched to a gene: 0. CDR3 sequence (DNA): TGTGCCAGCAGTTTATCGACAGGGGGCGGAAACACCATATATTTT. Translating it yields CASSLSTGGGNTIYF.

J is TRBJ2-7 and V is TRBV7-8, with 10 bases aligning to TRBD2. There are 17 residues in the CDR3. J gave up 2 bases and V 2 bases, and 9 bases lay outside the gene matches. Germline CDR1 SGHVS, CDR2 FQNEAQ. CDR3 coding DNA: TGTGCCAGCAGCTTAACCCTAGCGGGAGAGTTTACCTACGAGCAGTACTTC. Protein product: CASSLTLAGEFTYEQYF.

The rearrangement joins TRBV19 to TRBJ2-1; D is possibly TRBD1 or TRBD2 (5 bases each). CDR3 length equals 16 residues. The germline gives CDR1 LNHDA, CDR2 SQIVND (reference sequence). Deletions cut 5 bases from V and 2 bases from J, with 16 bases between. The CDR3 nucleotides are TGTGCCAGTAGTCTGGTAGCGCAGGGCCCCTACAATGAGCAGTTCTTC. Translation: CASSLVAQGPYNEQFF. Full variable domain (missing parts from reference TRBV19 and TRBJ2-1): DGGITQSPKYLFRKEGQNVTLSCEQNLNHDAMYWYRQDPGQGLRLIYYSQIVNDFQKGDIAEGYSVSREKKESFPLTVTSAQKNPTAFYLCASSLVAQGPYNEQFFGPGTRLTVL.

CDR3 in amino acids: CASSANRGAGELFF. DNA of the CDR3: TGTGCCAGCAGTGCTAACAGGGGAGCCGGGGAGCTGTTTTTT. This chain links TRBV2 with TRBJ2-2, with 7 bases lining up with TRBD1. Germline V CDR1 and CDR2: SNHLY, FYNNEI. This CDR3 region has 14 residues. J was trimmed by 6 bases and V by 4 bases; bases with no gene match: 5.

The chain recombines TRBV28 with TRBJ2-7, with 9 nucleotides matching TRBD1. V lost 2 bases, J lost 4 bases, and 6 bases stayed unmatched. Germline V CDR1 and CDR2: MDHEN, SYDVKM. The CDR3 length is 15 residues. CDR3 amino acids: CASSLPQGAGYEQYF. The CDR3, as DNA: TGTGCCAGCAGTTTACCACAGGGGGCTGGTTACGAGCAGTACTTC. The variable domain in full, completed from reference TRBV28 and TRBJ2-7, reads DVKVTQSSRYLVKRTGEKVFLECVQDMDHENMFWYRQDPGLGLRLIYFSYDVKMKEKGDIPEGYSVSREKKERFSLILESASTNQTSMYLCASSLPQGAGYEQYFGPGTRLTVT.

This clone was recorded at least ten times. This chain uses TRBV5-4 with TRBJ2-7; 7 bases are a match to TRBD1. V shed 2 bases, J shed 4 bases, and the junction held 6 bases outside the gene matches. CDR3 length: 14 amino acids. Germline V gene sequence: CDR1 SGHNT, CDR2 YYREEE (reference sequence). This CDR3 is CASSFADREYEQYF. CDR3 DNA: TGTGCCAGCAGCTTCGCCGACAGGGAATACGAGCAGTACTTC. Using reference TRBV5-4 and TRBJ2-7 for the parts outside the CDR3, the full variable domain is ETGVTQSPTHLIKTRGQQVTLRCSSQSGHNTVSWYQQALGQGPQFIFQYYREEENGRGNFPPRFSGLQFPNYSSELNVNALELDDSALYLCASSFADREYEQYFGPGTRLTVT.

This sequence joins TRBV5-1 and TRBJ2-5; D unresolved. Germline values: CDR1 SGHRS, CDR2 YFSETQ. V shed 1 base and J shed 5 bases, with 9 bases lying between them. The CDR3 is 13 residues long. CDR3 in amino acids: CASSLQAMETQYF. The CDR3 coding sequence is TGCGCCAGCAGCTTGCAAGCTATGGAGACCCAGTACTTC.

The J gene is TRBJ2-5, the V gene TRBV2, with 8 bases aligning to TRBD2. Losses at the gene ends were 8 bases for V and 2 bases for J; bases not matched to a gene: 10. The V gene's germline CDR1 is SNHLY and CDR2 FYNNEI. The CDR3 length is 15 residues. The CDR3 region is CASQDWVAGQETQYF. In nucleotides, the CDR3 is TGTGCCAGCCAAGACTGGGTAGCGGGGCAAGAGACCCAGTACTTC.

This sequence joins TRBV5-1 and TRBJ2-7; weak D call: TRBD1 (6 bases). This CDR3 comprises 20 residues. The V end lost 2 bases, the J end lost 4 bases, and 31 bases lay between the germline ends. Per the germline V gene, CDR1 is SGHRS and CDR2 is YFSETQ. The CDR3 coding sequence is TGCGCCAGCAGCTTCGAACCAAACGTGGGATCAGGACAGCCCACTTACGAGCAGTACTTC. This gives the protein CASSFEPNVGSGQPTYEQYF.

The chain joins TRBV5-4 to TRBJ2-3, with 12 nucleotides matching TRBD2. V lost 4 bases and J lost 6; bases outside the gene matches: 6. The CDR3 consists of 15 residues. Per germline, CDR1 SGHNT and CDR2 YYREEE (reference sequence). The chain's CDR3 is CASSPTSGSRDTQYF. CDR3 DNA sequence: TGTGCCAGCAGCCCGACTAGCGGGAGTCGGGATACGCAGTATTTT. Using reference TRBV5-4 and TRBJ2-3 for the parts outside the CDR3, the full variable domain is ETGVTQSPTHLIKTRGQQVTLRCSSQSGHNTVSWYQQALGQGPQFIFQYYREEENGRGNFPPRFSGLQFPNYSSELNVNALELDDSALYLCASSPTSGSRDTQYFGPGTRLTVL.

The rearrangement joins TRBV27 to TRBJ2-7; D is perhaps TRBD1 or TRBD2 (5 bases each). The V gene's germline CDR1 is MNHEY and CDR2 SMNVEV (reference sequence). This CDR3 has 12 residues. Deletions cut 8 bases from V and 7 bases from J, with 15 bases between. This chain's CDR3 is CASGRTGREQYF. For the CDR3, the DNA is TGTGCCAGCGGCCGCACGGGGCGGGAGCAGTACTTC.

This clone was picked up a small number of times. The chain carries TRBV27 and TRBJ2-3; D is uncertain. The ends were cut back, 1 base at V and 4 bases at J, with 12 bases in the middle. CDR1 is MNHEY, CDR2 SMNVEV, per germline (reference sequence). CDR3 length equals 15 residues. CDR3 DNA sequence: TGTGCCAGCAGTTTATGGATCACATCGGCAGATACGCAGTATTTT. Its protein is CASSLWITSADTQYF.

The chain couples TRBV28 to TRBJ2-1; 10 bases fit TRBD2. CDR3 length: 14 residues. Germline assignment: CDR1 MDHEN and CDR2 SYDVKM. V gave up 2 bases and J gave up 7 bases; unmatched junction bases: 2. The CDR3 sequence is CASSLLAGVNEQFF. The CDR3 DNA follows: TGTGCCAGCAGTTTACTAGCGGGGGTTAATGAGCAGTTCTTC. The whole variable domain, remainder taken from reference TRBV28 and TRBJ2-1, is DVKVTQSSRYLVKRTGEKVFLECVQDMDHENMFWYRQDPGLGLRLIYFSYDVKMKEKGDIPEGYSVSREKKERFSLILESASTNQTSMYLCASSLLAGVNEQFFGPGTRLTVL.

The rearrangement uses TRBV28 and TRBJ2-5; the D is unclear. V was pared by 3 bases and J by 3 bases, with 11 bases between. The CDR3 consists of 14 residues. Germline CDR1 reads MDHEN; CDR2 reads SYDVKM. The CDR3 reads CASSFVGSEETQYF. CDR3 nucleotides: TGTGCCAGCAGTTTCGTAGGGTCGGAAGAGACCCAGTACTTC.

The CDR3 nucleotides read TGTGCCAGCAGGTCATGGGGTGGTGAAGCTTTCTTT. Translating it yields CASRSWGGEAFF. V and J are TRBV13 and TRBJ1-1, with D hard to call. The CDR3 is 12 residues long. Germline-derived CDR1 and CDR2 are PRHDT and FYEKMQ (reference sequence). Deletions cut 6 bases from V and 7 bases from J, with 12 bases between.

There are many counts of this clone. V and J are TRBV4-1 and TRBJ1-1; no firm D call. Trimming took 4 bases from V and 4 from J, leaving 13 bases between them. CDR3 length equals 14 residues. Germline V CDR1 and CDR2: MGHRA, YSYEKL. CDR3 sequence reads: CASSPPLRSTEAFF. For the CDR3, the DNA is TGCGCCAGCAGCCCCCCCCTTAGGAGCACTGAAGCTTTCTTT.

CDR3 sequence: CASSPPGLTPSDTQYF. CDR3 coding DNA: TGTGCCAGCAGTCCTCCGGGACTAACCCCGTCGGATACGCAGTATTTT. The V gene is TRBV28, the J gene TRBJ2-3; 7 nucleotides match TRBD2. V shed 5 bases and J 6 bases; nucleotides not matched to a gene: 14. The CDR3 runs 16 residues. The V gene's germline CDR1 is MDHEN and CDR2 SYDVKM. The variable domain in full, completed from reference TRBV28 and TRBJ2-3, reads DVKVTQSSRYLVKRTGEKVFLECVQDMDHENMFWYRQDPGLGLRLIYFSYDVKMKEKGDIPEGYSVSREKKERFSLILESASTNQTSMYLCASSPPGLTPSDTQYFGPGTRLTVL.

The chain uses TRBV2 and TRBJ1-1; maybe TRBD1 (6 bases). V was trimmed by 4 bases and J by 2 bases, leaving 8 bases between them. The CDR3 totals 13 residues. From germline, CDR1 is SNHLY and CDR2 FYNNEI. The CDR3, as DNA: TGTGCCAGCAGTGGACAGGTCAACACTGAAGCTTTCTTT. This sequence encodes CASSGQVNTEAFF.

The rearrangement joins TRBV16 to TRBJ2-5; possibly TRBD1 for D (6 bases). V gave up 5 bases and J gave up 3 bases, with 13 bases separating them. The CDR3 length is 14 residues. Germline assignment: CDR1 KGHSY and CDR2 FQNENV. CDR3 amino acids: CASSFRTDKETQYF. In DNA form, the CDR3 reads TGTGCCAGCAGCTTTCGGACAGATAAAGAGACCCAGTACTTC.

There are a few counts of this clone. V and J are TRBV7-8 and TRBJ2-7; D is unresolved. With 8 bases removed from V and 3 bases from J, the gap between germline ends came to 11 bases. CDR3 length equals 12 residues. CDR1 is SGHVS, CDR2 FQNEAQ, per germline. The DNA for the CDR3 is TGTGCCAGCCTGGGCTTAAGCTACGAGCAGTACTTC. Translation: CASLGLSYEQYF.

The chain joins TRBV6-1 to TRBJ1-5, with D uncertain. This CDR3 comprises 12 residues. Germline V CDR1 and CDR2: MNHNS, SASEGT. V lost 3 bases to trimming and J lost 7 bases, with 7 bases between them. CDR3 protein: CASSELRQPQHF. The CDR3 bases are TGTGCCAGCAGTGAGCTTAGACAGCCCCAGCATTTT.

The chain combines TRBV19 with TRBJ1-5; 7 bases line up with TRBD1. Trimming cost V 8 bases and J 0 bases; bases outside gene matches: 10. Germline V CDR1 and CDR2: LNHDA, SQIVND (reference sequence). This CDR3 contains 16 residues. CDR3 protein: CASLGDSKYSNQPQHF. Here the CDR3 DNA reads TGTGCCAGTCTGGGGGACAGCAAGTATAGCAATCAGCCCCAGCATTTT.

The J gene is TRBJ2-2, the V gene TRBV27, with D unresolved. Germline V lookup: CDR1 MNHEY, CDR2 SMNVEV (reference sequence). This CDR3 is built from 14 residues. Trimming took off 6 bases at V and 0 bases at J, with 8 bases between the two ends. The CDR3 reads CASSRYPNTGELFF. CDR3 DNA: TGTGCCAGCAGCCGGTACCCGAACACCGGGGAGCTGTTTTTT.